This TCR beta chain was captured by sequencing in a study of beta chain features in type 1 diabetes. Study-wide results and caveats: People with Type 1 diabetes carried modestly yet significantly shorter TCRB CDR3s in all four CD4+ subsets. The study notes PCR might favor shorter templates equally in patients and controls.

Every bit of the isolated RNA underwent reverse transcription, so sequencing read expressed TCRB transcripts. Assay used: immunoSEQ multiplex PCR; TCRdb lists only in-frame clones, some missing. Among roughly 150,000 clones, 9% to 12% were seen once, and the ten largest hold more than 0.45%. CDR1 and CDR2 (germline): SEHNR, FQNEAQ (reference sequence). This CDR3 is 13 amino acids long. Unmatched junction bases numbered 9, after V lost 10 bases and J lost 5 bases. As for this clone: Its antigen is not identified.

The sample comprised central memory CD4+ T cells from blood. The clonotype was recovered from a man aged 25-40 years with type 1 diabetes. The chain has TRBV7-9 and TRBJ2-7, with 9 nucleotides matching TRBD1. The chain's CDR3 is CAIAGTGRHEQYF. In nucleotides, the CDR3 is TGTGCCATCGCCGGGACAGGGCGTCACGAGCAGTACTTC. Variable domain in full (rest from reference TRBV7-9 and TRBJ2-7): DTGVSQNPRHKITKRGQNVTFRCDPISEHNRLYWYRQTLGQGPEFLTYFQNEAQLEKSRLLSDRFSAERPKGSFSTLEIQRTEQGDSAMYLCAIAGTGRHEQYFGPGTRLTVT.